The source of this T cell receptor beta chain is a study of shared clonotypes between healthy human individuals. This table comes from immunoSEQ multiplex PCR, and its TCRdb copy is limited to in-frame clones, with some not included. This table holds under 1,100,000 clones, about 75% found once. In this sample, this clone turned up once. Trimming took 1 base from V and 14 from J, leaving 14 bases between them. Per germline, CDR1 SNHLY and CDR2 FYNNEI. The CDR3 runs 13 residues. The V and J genes are TRBV2 and TRBJ2-2; D is uncertain. This sequence originates from a man between 18 and 29 years old in good health. Sequencing input: memory CD4+ T cells sorted from blood. The subset denotes: CD45RA-negative fraction. Here the CDR3 reads CASSEGSSSHLFF. The CDR3 DNA reads TGTGCCAGCAGTGAAGGCAGCTCTTCACACCTGTTTTTT.